This T cell receptor beta chain was captured in a study of T cells in Graves' hyperthyroidism and ophthalmopathy. Amplification yielded TCR beta CDR3 regions, with RNA transcripts as the source. The HTBI primer set served for first-round RT-PCR of the TCR CDR3. TCRdb itself ran the multiplex PCR reads through MiXCR, one entry per CDR3 protein. Here the sample spans around 690,000 distinct CDR3 sequences, around 21% being singletons. A Clinical Activity Score of at least 3, a NOSPECS grade of at least 4 and a duration under 3 months were recorded in the ophthalmopathy patients. PBMCs came from about 10 ml fresh peripheral blood. This clonotype was seen only once. A read error may be the cause here, since a much bigger clone is one base away. This CDR3 is built from 17 residues. In germline, CDR1 is SGHAT, CDR2 FQNNGV.

This chain connects TRBV11-2 to TRBJ2-5; 10 bases line up with TRBD2. This TCR derives from a man younger than 45 with Graves' ophthalmopathy. Sample: blood. The CDR3: CASSPPSGSRAWEIQYF. CDR3 coding DNA: TGTGCCAGCAGCCCCCCTAGCGGGAGTAGGGCTTGGGAGATCCAGTACTTC.